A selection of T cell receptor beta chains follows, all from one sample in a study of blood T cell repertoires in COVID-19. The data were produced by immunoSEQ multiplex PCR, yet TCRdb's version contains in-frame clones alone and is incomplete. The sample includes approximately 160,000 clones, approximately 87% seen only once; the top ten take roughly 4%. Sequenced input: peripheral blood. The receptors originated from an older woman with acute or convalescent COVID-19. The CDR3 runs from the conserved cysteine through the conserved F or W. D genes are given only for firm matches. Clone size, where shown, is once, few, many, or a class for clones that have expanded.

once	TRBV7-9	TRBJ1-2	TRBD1	CASSLQGDGYTF	TGTGCCAGCAGCTTACAGGGGGATGGCTACACCTTC
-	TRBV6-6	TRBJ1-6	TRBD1	CASSITGEGGNSPLHF	TGTGCCAGCAGTATAACAGGGGAAGGAGGAAATTCACCCCTCCACTTT
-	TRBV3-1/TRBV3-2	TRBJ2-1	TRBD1	CASSHRGHYNEQFF	TGTGCCAGCAGCCACAGGGGGCATTACAATGAGCAGTTCTTC
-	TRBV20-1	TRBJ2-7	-	CSASDGVYEQYF	TGCAGTGCTAGTGACGGGGTGTACGAGCAGTACTTC
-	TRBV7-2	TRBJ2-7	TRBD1	CASRPDRVSYEQYF	TGTGCCAGCAGGCCAGACAGGGTCTCCTACGAGCAGTACTTC
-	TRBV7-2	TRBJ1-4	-	CASSPTGANEKLFF	TGTGCCAGCAGCCCGACAGGAGCTAATGAAAAACTGTTTTTT
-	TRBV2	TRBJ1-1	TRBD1	CASIQGGKAFF	TGTGCCAGCATCCAAGGGGGCAAAGCTTTCTTT
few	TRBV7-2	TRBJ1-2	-	CASSPYRAHGYTF	TGTGCCAGCAGCCCTTACAGGGCCCATGGCTACACCTTC
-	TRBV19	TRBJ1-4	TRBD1	CASSISGRGHNEKLFF	TGTGCCAGTAGTATAAGCGGCAGGGGGCATAATGAAAAACTGTTTTTT
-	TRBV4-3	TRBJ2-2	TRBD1	CASSQDLGTGPTGELFF	TGCGCCAGCAGCCAAGACTTAGGGACAGGACCCACCGGGGAGCTGTTTTTT
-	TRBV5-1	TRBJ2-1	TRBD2	CASGKPRASGGDSSYNEQFF	TGCGCCAGCGGCAAACCTCGGGCTAGCGGGGGGGACAGCTCCTACAATGAGCAGTTCTTC
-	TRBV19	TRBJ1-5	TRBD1	CASSPQAQGAFYQPQHF	TGTGCCAGTAGTCCTCAGGCACAGGGGGCTTTCTATCAGCCCCAGCATTTT
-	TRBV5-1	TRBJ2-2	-	CASSLDRATGELFF	TGCGCCAGCAGCTTGGACAGGGCGACCGGGGAGCTGTTTTTT
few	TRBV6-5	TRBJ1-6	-	CASSYGMGQGSPLHF	TGTGCCAGCAGTTACGGGATGGGCCAGGGTTCACCCCTCCACTTT
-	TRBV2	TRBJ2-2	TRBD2	CASGLTSGTGELFF	TGTGCCAGCGGCCTGACTAGCGGGACGGGGGAGCTGTTTTTT
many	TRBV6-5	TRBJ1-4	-	CASQRQPNEKLFF	TGTGCCAGCCAGAGACAGCCAAATGAAAAACTGTTTTTT
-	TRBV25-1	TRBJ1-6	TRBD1	CASRGGQLLHF	TGTGCCAGCAGGGGGGGACAGCTCCTCCACTTT
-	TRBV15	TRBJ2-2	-	CATSRVGRVGTGELFF	TGTGCCACCAGCAGAGTCGGCAGGGTCGGCACCGGGGAGCTGTTTTTT
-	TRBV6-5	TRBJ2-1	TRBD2	CATNTGGPNEQFF	TGTGCCACCAACACGGGAGGGCCAAATGAGCAGTTCTTC
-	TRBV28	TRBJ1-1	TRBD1	CASSLPGQGAGTEAFF	TGTGCCAGCAGCCTCCCGGGACAGGGCGCGGGCACTGAAGCTTTCTTT
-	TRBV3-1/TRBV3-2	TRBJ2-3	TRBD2	CASSQGLAGDTQYF	TGTGCCAGCAGCCAAGGACTAGCGGGAGATACGCAGTATTTT
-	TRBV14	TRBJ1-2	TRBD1	CASSQVAGGYGYTF	TGTGCCAGCAGCCAAGTGGCAGGGGGCTATGGCTACACCTTC
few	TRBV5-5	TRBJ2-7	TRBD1	CASSRDRVHEQYF	TGTGCCAGCAGCAGGGACAGGGTCCACGAGCAGTACTTC
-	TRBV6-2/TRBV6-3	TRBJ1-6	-	CASSYSQWRDYNSPLHF	TGTGCCAGCAGTTACTCCCAGTGGCGGGATTATAATTCACCCCTCCACTTT
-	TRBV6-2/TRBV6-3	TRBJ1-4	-	CASSHKRTATNEKLFF	TGTGCCAGCAGTCACAAAAGGACAGCGACCAATGAAAAACTGTTTTTT
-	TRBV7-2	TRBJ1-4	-	CASSLGRPNEKLFF	TGTGCCAGCAGCTTAGGGCGGCCTAATGAAAAACTGTTTTTT
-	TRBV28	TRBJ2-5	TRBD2	CASGPGLAGGRETQYF	TGTGCCAGCGGACCGGGACTAGCGGGAGGTCGGGAGACCCAGTACTTC
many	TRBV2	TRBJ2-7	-	CASKPGHTSYEQYF	TGTGCCAGTAAACCGGGACATACTTCCTACGAGCAGTACTTC
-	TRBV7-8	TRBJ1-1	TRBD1	CASSLRTGNTEAFF	TGTGCCAGCAGCTTAAGGACAGGGAACACTGAAGCTTTCTTT
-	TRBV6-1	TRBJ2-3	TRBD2	CASSEAREVPDTQYF	TGTGCCAGCAGTGAAGCACGGGAGGTCCCAGATACGCAGTATTTT
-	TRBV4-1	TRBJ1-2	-	CASSQDGSGTNYGYTF	TGCGCCAGCAGCCAAGATGGGTCGGGGACAAACTATGGCTACACCTTC
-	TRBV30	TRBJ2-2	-	CAWSPMRGPNTGELFF	TGTGCCTGGAGTCCAATGCGGGGGCCGAACACCGGGGAGCTGTTTTTT
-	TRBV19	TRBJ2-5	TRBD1	CASSMYLSLGTAETQYF	TGTGCCAGTAGTATGTACCTCTCTCTCGGGACAGCAGAGACCCAGTACTTC
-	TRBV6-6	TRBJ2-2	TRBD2	CASSPRTSGRSITGELFF	TGTGCCAGCAGTCCACGGACTAGCGGGAGGTCTATCACCGGGGAGCTGTTTTTT
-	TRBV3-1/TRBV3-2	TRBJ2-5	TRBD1	CASSHSRARDRENSETQYF	TGTGCCAGCAGCCACTCCAGGGCCCGGGACAGGGAAAATTCGGAGACCCAGTACTTC
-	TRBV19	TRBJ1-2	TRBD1	CASSTDRGGYTF	TGTGCCAGTAGTACAGACAGGGGCGGCTACACCTTC
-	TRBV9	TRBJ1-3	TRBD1	CASSGGQVENTIYF	TGTGCCAGCAGCGGCGGACAGGTAGAAAACACCATATATTTT
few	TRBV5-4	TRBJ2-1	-	CASSSQGHEQFF	TGTGCCAGCAGCTCCCAGGGGCATGAGCAGTTCTTC
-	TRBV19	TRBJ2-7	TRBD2	CASSGGSGYEQYF	TGTGCCAGTAGTGGCGGGAGTGGCTACGAGCAGTACTTC
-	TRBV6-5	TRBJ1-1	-	CASSSQTANTEAFF	TGTGCCAGCAGTTCCCAGACAGCGAACACTGAAGCTTTCTTT
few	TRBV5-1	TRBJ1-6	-	CASSGGDTARSPLHF	TGCGCCAGCAGCGGGGGGGACACCGCGCGTTCACCCCTCCACTTT
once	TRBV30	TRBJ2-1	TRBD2	CAWSAQRTSGSLNEQFF	TGTGCCTGGAGTGCGCAAAGAACTAGCGGGAGTTTGAATGAGCAGTTCTTC
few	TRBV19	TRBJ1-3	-	CASSIQQDSGNTIYF	TGTGCCAGTAGTATTCAGCAGGACTCTGGAAACACCATATATTTT
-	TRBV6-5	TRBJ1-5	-	CATGEDQPQHF	TGTGCCACCGGAGAGGATCAGCCCCAGCATTTT
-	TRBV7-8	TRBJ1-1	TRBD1	CASSSRQGTNTEAFF	TGTGCCAGCAGCTCACGACAGGGGACGAACACTGAAGCTTTCTTT
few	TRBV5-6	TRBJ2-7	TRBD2	CASSLLAGGSPEQYF	TGTGCCAGCAGCTTGCTCGCGGGAGGGTCGCCCGAGCAGTACTTC
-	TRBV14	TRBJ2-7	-	CASSPRRHSSYEQYF	TGTGCCAGCAGCCCCCGTCGGCACAGCTCCTACGAGCAGTACTTC
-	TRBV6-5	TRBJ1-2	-	CASRRSEGVEYGYTF	TGTGCCAGCAGAAGAAGCGAAGGGGTGGAATATGGCTACACCTTC
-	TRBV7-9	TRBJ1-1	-	CASSLVAQNTEAFF	TGTGCCAGCAGTCTAGTGGCACAGAACACTGAAGCTTTCTTT
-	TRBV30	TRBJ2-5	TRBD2	CAWSPYFTGGRETQYF	TGTGCCTGGAGCCCCTACTTTACGGGGGGGCGCGAGACCCAGTACTTC
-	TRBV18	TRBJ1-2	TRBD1	CASSPSTGASYGYTF	TGTGCCAGCTCACCCTCGACAGGGGCGAGCTATGGCTACACCTTC
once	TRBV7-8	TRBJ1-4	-	CASSLALTGTNEKLFF	TGTGCCAGCAGCTTAGCGCTAACAGGGACTAATGAAAAACTGTTTTTT
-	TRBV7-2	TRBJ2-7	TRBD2	CASSLGGGSYEQYF	TGTGCCAGCAGCTTAGGGGGGGGCTCCTACGAGCAGTACTTC